This is a list of T cell receptor beta chains from one sample in a study of shared clonotypes between healthy human individuals. Libraries were prepared by immunoSEQ multiplex PCR; TCRdb keeps only in-frame clonotypes and omits some of them. The sample includes around 1.4 million clones, around 98.5% of them seen just once. Sequenced input: naive CD4+ T cells sorted from blood. The receptors stem from a man between 25 and 39 years old in good health. Each CDR3 is given with its conserved first and last residue. Fields, in order: V gene, J gene, clone size, D gene, CDR3 DNA, CDR3 protein. The D gene is left open where the match is weak. The size entry is marked missing in some rows and otherwise reads once, few, many or a size class.

TRBV7-2,TRBJ2-7,.,.,TGTGCCAGCAGCTTAGTTCTCAGGCGGGAGCAGTACTTC,CASSLVLRREQYF
TRBV5-4,TRBJ1-4,.,.,TGTGCCAGCAGCTTATCAGGGGCGCCTGCTGATCAAAAACTGTTTTTT,CASSLSGAPADQKLFF
TRBV11-2,TRBJ2-1,.,.,TGTGCCAGCACCCTCTTTGGGACTGCCTCCTACAATGAGCAGTTCTTC,CASTLFGTASYNEQFF
TRBV4-1,TRBJ2-7,.,.,TGCGCCAGCAGCCAAGACCGTGCCAGCCGGCAGGGGACCGGCTACGAGCAGTACTTC,CASSQDRASRQGTGYEQYF
TRBV6-1,TRBJ1-2,.,.,TGTGCCAGCAGTGAAGTCACTCGATTACAGGGCTACACCTTC,CASSEVTRLQGYTF
TRBV5-1,TRBJ2-3,.,TRBD2,TGCGCCAGCAAATTAGGGGCTAGCGGGAGCACAGATACGCAGTATTTT,CASKLGASGSTDTQYF
TRBV6-5,TRBJ1-2,.,.,TGTGCCAGCATCAGTGGGGCGGACTATGGCTACACCTTC,CASISGADYGYTF
TRBV5-1,TRBJ2-3,.,TRBD2,TGCGCCAGCAGCTCTGGACTAGCGGCAGGGGCAGATACGCAGTATTTT,CASSSGLAAGADTQYF
TRBV21-1,TRBJ1-1,.,.,TGTGCCAGCAGCGGACGACAGAACACTGAAGCTTTCTTT,CASSGRQNTEAFF
TRBV7-6,TRBJ1-1,.,.,TGTGCCAGCAGCCTAGGAAAGGGGACTGAAGCTTTCTTT,CASSLGKGTEAFF
TRBV9,TRBJ2-3,.,TRBD2,TGTGCCAGCAGCGTAGATAGTAGCGGGAGACTGGATACGCAGTATTTT,CASSVDSSGRLDTQYF
TRBV28,TRBJ1-5,once,TRBD1,TGTGCCAGCAGCTCTGACAGGGTCGGCAATCAGCCCCAGCATTTT,CASSSDRVGNQPQHF
TRBV19,TRBJ1-2,.,.,TGTGCCAGTAGTATACGCGGGGCAGACTATGGCTACACCTTC,CASSIRGADYGYTF
TRBV7-2,TRBJ2-7,.,TRBD1,TGTGCCAGCAGCCGTCAAGGGGACAGGGTAAACGAGCAGTACTTC,CASSRQGDRVNEQYF
TRBV6-6,TRBJ1-2,.,.,TGTGCCAGCAGTTACGGGGTCAAGCCGGAATATGGCTACACCTTC,CASSYGVKPEYGYTF
TRBV11-2,TRBJ1-5,.,.,TGTGCCAGCAGCTTAGATAGAAATCAGCCCCAGCATTTT,CASSLDRNQPQHF
TRBV5-6,TRBJ2-5,.,.,TGTGCCAGCAGCTTACTTACTACCCGGACAGATCAAGAGACCCAGTACTTC,CASSLLTTRTDQETQYF
TRBV19,TRBJ1-5,.,.,TGTGCCAGTAGTATTCTAGGAGGGGGCAATCAGCCCCAGCATTTT,CASSILGGGNQPQHF
TRBV5-4,TRBJ2-2,.,TRBD1,TGTGCCAGCCTCACATTCGGGACAGGGAAAACCGGGGAGCTGTTTTTT,CASLTFGTGKTGELFF
TRBV13,TRBJ2-7,once,TRBD2,TGTGCCAGCAGCAAAAAACCTAGCGGGATTCCCTACGAGCAGTACTTC,CASSKKPSGIPYEQYF
TRBV10-3,TRBJ2-7,.,.,TGTGCCATCAGTGAGGGTAGGGACGAGCAGTACTTC,CAISEGRDEQYF
TRBV9,TRBJ2-5,once,TRBD1,TGTGCCAGCAGCGTACAGGACAGGGCAGGTGAAGAGACCCAGTACTTC,CASSVQDRAGEETQYF
TRBV5-4,TRBJ2-3,.,TRBD2,TGTGCCAGCACATTCCTAGCGGACGCAGATACGCAGTATTTT,CASTFLADADTQYF
TRBV5-5,TRBJ1-5,.,TRBD1,TGTGCCAGCGGCAGGGGGGATCAGCCCCAGCATTTT,CASGRGDQPQHF
TRBV18,TRBJ2-7,once,.,TGTGCCAGCTCACCACTTCCTGGGTCCTACGAGCAGTACTTC,CASSPLPGSYEQYF
TRBV28,TRBJ2-3,.,.,TGTGCCAGCAGTAACCTCGGCAGTCTAACAGATACGCAGTATTTT,CASSNLGSLTDTQYF
TRBV7-3,TRBJ2-1,.,.,TGTGCCAGCAGCCAAAGTCACGGGGATGAGCAGTTCTTC,CASSQSHGDEQFF
TRBV28,TRBJ1-5,.,.,TGTGCCAGCAGATCGCAGGGAGTCCAGCCCCAGCATTTT,CASRSQGVQPQHF
TRBV5-4,TRBJ2-4,.,.,TGTGCCAGCAGCTTGGAAGGGCAGGGGCTAGCCAAAAACATTCAGTACTTC,CASSLEGQGLAKNIQYF
TRBV28,TRBJ2-7,.,.,TGTGCCAGCAGTTTAGGGGTTACCTACGAGCAGTACTTC,CASSLGVTYEQYF
TRBV28,TRBJ2-5,.,.,TGTGCCAGCAGTTTTGTCGGGGAAGAGACCCAGTACTTC,CASSFVGEETQYF
TRBV7-9,TRBJ1-1,.,TRBD1,TGTGCCAGCAGCACCCAACGGACAGGGGCCGCGGACACTGAAGCTTTCTTT,CASSTQRTGAADTEAFF
TRBV5-5,TRBJ2-5,.,.,TGTGCCAGCAGCTTGTCGACAGGAAAAGAGACCCAGTACTTC,CASSLSTGKETQYF
TRBV6-1,TRBJ1-2,.,.,TGTGCCAGCAGTGAAACGTTCTCAAGGGGGGTCGGGAATGGCTACACCTTC,CASSETFSRGVGNGYTF